A single sample is the source of the 27 T cell receptor beta chains below, sequenced in a study of blood T cell repertoires in COVID-19. Sequenced by immunoSEQ multiplex PCR; TCRdb stores in-frame clones only, minus some. The sample records fewer than 200,000 clones, approximately 84% being singletons. The specimen was peripheral blood. Receptor source: a woman older than 75 with COVID-19, enrolled during active disease.

Only one count was recorded for this clone. The V and J genes are TRBV5-1 and TRBJ2-7; the match to TRBD1 covers 7 bases. The germline CDR1 and CDR2 sequences are SGHRS and YFSETQ. This CDR3 region has 16 residues. With V trimmed by 3 bases and J by 0 bases, 9 bases remained unmatched. CDR3: CASSWSGDRTSYEQYF. The CDR3 DNA sequence: TGCGCCAGCAGCTGGAGTGGGGACAGAACCTCCTACGAGCAGTACTTC. The full variable domain, in which reference TRBV5-1 and TRBJ2-7 provide the parts outside the CDR3, is KAGVTQTPRYLIKTRGQQVTLSCSPISGHRSVSWYQQTPGQGLQFLFEYFSETQRNKGNFPGRFSGRQFSNSRSEMNVSTLELGDSALYLCASSWSGDRTSYEQYFGPGTRLTVT.

The rearrangement links TRBV11-2 to TRBJ1-1; the D is unclear. This CDR3 comprises 13 residues. Germline V lookup: CDR1 SGHAT, CDR2 FQNNGV. Trimming removed 1 base from V and 11 bases from J, with 14 bases in between. CDR3 residues: CASSLGGGLGAFF. The CDR3 nucleotides read TGTGCCAGCAGCTTAGGTGGAGGTTTAGGTGCTTTCTTT.

This clone was seen only once. The gene calls are TRBV7-9 and TRBJ1-1; D may be TRBD1 (6 bases). This CDR3 is built from 13 residues. The germline V gene encodes CDR1 SEHNR and CDR2 FQNEAQ (reference sequence). V was trimmed by 10 bases and J by 4 bases, leaving 16 bases between them. CDR3 sequence: CATGYTGSTEAFF. The CDR3 region has the DNA TGTGCCACGGGTTACACAGGGTCCACTGAAGCTTTCTTT. Based on the CDR3 plus reference TRBV7-9 and TRBJ1-1, the full variable domain is DTGVSQNPRHKITKRGQNVTFRCDPISEHNRLYWYRQTLGQGPEFLTYFQNEAQLEKSRLLSDRFSAERPKGSFSTLEIQRTEQGDSAMYLCATGYTGSTEAFFGQGTRLTVV.

The chain uses TRBV9 and TRBJ1-2; TRBD1 matches at 7 bases. This CDR3 has 13 amino acids. Germline trimming cut 2 bases from V and 6 bases from J; bases unmatched to any gene: 4. The germline V gene encodes CDR1 SGDLS and CDR2 YYNGEE. CDR3 in DNA: TGTGCCAGCAGCGTTGTCCAGGGGGATGGCTACACCTTC. Protein sequence: CASSVVQGDGYTF.

The CDR3 sequence is CASSYGGPGLGTEAFF. CDR3 sequence (DNA): TGTGCCAGCAGTTACGGAGGGCCGGGACTTGGTACTGAAGCTTTCTTT. The chain links TRBV6-5 to TRBJ1-1; D is perhaps TRBD1 (5 bases). Trimming pared 2 bases from V and 5 bases from J, leaving 18 bases between. Germline V lookup: CDR1 MNHEY, CDR2 SVGAGI. This CDR3 is built from 16 residues.

This clone was observed a handful of times. The chain links TRBV19 to TRBJ1-3, with 8 bases lining up with TRBD1. Germline CDR1 reads LNHDA; CDR2 reads SQIVND (reference sequence). The CDR3 loop spans 16 amino acids. Losses at the gene ends were 5 bases for V and 4 bases for J; bases not matched to a gene: 10. The CDR3 DNA is TGTGCCAGTAGTGTAAGCAGGGGGCTCGCGGGAAACACCATATATTTT. It translates to CASSVSRGLAGNTIYF.

The rearrangement uses TRBV4-3 and TRBJ2-2, with D possibly matching TRBD2 (6 bases). CDR1 LGHNA and CDR2 YSLEER come from the germline V gene. Trimming took 4 bases from V and 1 from J, leaving 10 bases between them. CDR3 length equals 15 residues. The CDR3 is CASSRNGGNTGELFF. CDR3 bases: TGCGCCAGCAGCCGGAACGGGGGGAACACCGGGGAGCTGTTTTTT.

V is TRBV7-2 and J is TRBJ2-2; 9 bases match TRBD2. Germline V gene data show CDR1 as SGHTA and CDR2 as FQGNSA. CDR3 length: 17 amino acids. Trimming cost V 2 bases and J 5 bases; bases outside gene matches: 9. CDR3 residues: CASSLPSGNWVTGELFF. The CDR3 region has the DNA TGTGCCAGCAGCTTACCTAGCGGGAACTGGGTGACCGGGGAGCTGTTTTTT.

This sequence joins TRBV6-5 and TRBJ2-1; TRBD2 matches 9 bases. The CDR3 is made up of 13 amino acids. Germline CDR1 and CDR2: MNHEY and SVGAGI. V shed 6 bases, J shed 9 bases, and the junction held 6 bases outside the gene matches. CDR3 nucleotide sequence: TGTGCCAGCAGGGCTAGCGGGACGGGTGAGCAGTTCTTC. It specifies CASRASGTGEQFF.

Remarks on this clone: Other DNA sequences in this specimen translate into the identical CDR3. J is TRBJ2-3 and V is TRBV28, with D uncertain. V gave up 6 bases and J gave up 0 bases, with 4 bases separating them. Germline V lookup: CDR1 MDHEN, CDR2 SYDVKM. CDR3 length equals 12 residues. Here the CDR3 reads CASRSSTDTQYF. The DNA for the CDR3 is TGTGCCAGCAGGAGTAGCACAGATACGCAGTATTTT.

The chain has TRBV5-6 and TRBJ2-5, with 9 bases that match TRBD2. The germline V gene encodes CDR1 SGHDT and CDR2 YYEEEE. The CDR3 is made up of 16 amino acids. Germline trimming cut 0 bases from V and 2 bases from J; bases unmatched to any gene: 5. CDR3 loop: CASSLVSGGLQETQYF. The DNA of the CDR3 is TGTGCCAGCAGCTTGGTTAGCGGGGGTTTACAAGAGACCCAGTACTTC.

The genes are TRBV28 and TRBJ2-5, with 7 bases fitting TRBD1. This CDR3 comprises 17 residues. Germline CDR1 MDHEN, CDR2 SYDVKM. V lost 3 bases and J lost 4; bases outside the gene matches: 14. In DNA, the CDR3 is TGTGCCAGCAGTTTCCAGACAGGGAAGTGGACACGAGAGACCCAGTACTTC. Its protein is CASSFQTGKWTRETQYF.

This clone has only one observation. The V gene is TRBV5-4, the J gene TRBJ2-2; TRBD2 matches at 13 bases. From germline, CDR1 is SGHNT and CDR2 YYREEE (reference sequence). The CDR3 totals 18 residues. J lost 1 base, V lost 3 bases, and 6 bases had no gene match. This CDR3 reads CASSSGTSGVRNTGELFF. The CDR3 DNA sequence: TGTGCCAGCAGCTCCGGGACTAGCGGGGTACGGAACACCGGGGAGCTGTTTTTT.

V gene TRBV5-6 combines with J gene TRBJ2-5; D may be TRBD2 (6 bases). Germline V gives CDR1 SGHDT, CDR2 YYEEEE. With 4 bases removed from V and 5 bases from J, the gap between germline ends came to 15 bases. The CDR3 contains 14 residues. The CDR3 DNA sequence: TGTGCCAGCAGCCAACTAGCATTCTCGGAGACCCAGTACTTC. Translation: CASSQLAFSETQYF.

The chain joins TRBV4-3 to TRBJ1-3; 7 bases align to TRBD1. Germline V CDR1 and CDR2: LGHNA, YSLEER. The CDR3 spans 16 residues. V was clipped by 2 bases and J by 0 bases; unmatched bases: 4. The CDR3 sequence: CASSQLQGISGNTIYF. CDR3 nucleotide sequence: TGCGCCAGCAGCCAATTACAGGGGATCTCTGGAAACACCATATATTTT.

The chain combines TRBV15 with TRBJ1-4; D unclear. From germline, CDR1 is LNHNV and CDR2 YYDKDF (reference sequence). This CDR3 has 16 amino acids. V shed 0 bases and J shed 10 bases, with 18 bases lying between them. CDR3 sequence reads: CATSRDRLSSSGKLFF. The CDR3 nucleotides read TGTGCCACCAGCAGAGATAGGTTGTCCTCCAGCGGAAAACTGTTTTTT.

This clone was seen a single time. The chain is built from TRBV6-6 and TRBJ2-7; 10 nucleotides align to TRBD1. The CDR3 is 15 amino acids. Per germline, CDR1 MNHNY and CDR2 SVGAGI (reference sequence). V gave up 4 bases and J gave up 2 bases; unmatched junction bases: 5. The CDR3 is CASSSPGTGAYEQYF. The CDR3, as DNA: TGTGCCAGCAGTTCCCCCGGGACAGGGGCCTACGAGCAGTACTTC.

V gene TRBV12-2 combines with J gene TRBJ1-5; the D call in the table, TRBD1, was not verified against the DNA. TRBV12-2 is marked as a pseudogene. CDR3 length equals 19 residues. DNA for the CDR3: TGTGCAAGTCCCTATCCGTCCCGGGACAGGGGTCGAAGCAATCAGCCCCAGCATTTT. Protein sequence: CASPYPSRDRGRSNQPQHF.

V and J are TRBV29-1 and TRBJ2-7; D is possibly TRBD1 (7 bases). The V gene's germline CDR1 is SQVTM and CDR2 ANQGSEA. The CDR3 loop spans 14 amino acids. Deletions cut 6 bases from V and 2 bases from J, with 17 bases between. The CDR3 nucleotides read TGCAGCGTCACCGGACAGGAGGGAGCCTACGAGCAGTACTTC. Its protein product is CSVTGQEGAYEQYF.

The chain uses TRBV7-2 and TRBJ2-5, with 10 bases fitting TRBD2. The germline gives CDR1 SGHTA, CDR2 FQGNSA. J was trimmed by 0 bases and V by 1 base; bases with no gene match: 5. The CDR3 is 17 residues long. The CDR3 spells CASSLGTSGRYQETQYF. The DNA of the CDR3 is TGTGCCAGCAGCTTAGGGACTAGCGGAAGGTACCAAGAGACCCAGTACTTC.

This chain uses TRBV30 with TRBJ1-6; 7 nucleotides match TRBD1. With 2 bases clipped from V and 4 bases from J, the junction kept 8 bases outside the gene matches. CDR1 is GTSNPN and CDR2 is SVGIG in the germline V gene (reference sequence). The CDR3 length is 16 residues. CDR3: CAWSLRDRVYNSPLHF. CDR3 nucleotide sequence: TGTGCCTGGAGTCTCCGGGACAGAGTATATAATTCACCCCTCCACTTT.

The chain couples TRBV15 to TRBJ1-1; D gene ambiguous. Trimming shortened V by 0 bases and J by 1 base, and 6 bases separated the two germline ends. CDR1 and CDR2 from the germline V gene are LNHNV and YYDKDF (reference sequence). CDR3 length equals 14 residues. The CDR3 DNA reads as TGTGCCACCAGCAGAGACGTGAGGAACACTGAAGCTTTCTTT. This gives the protein CATSRDVRNTEAFF. Full variable domain (outside the CDR3, taken from reference TRBV15 and TRBJ1-1): DAMVIQNPRYQVTQFGKPVTLSCSQTLNHNVMYWYQQKSSQAPKLLFHYYDKDFNNEADTPDNFQSRRPNTSFCFLDIRSPGLGDTAMYLCATSRDVRNTEAFFGQGTRLTVV.

This rearrangement joins TRBV29-1 to TRBJ2-2; 13 bases map to TRBD2. Germline V CDR1 and CDR2: SQVTM, ANQGSEA. The ends lost 7 bases at V and 4 bases at J; junction bases unmatched: 9. The CDR3 is made up of 16 amino acids. CDR3 coding DNA: TGCAGCGCCCGGACTAGCGGGAGCGCCGGCACCGGGGAGCTGTTTTTT. Translation gives CSARTSGSAGTGELFF.

This clone was seen a handful of times. CDR3 loop: CASSIWQGNTEAFF. The CDR3 nucleotides are TGTGCCAGTAGTATCTGGCAGGGCAACACTGAAGCTTTCTTT. J is TRBJ1-1 and V is TRBV19; tentatively, D is TRBD1 (5 bases). This CDR3 contains 14 residues. Deletions cut 3 bases from V and 2 bases from J, with 10 bases between. CDR1 LNHDA and CDR2 SQIVND come from the germline V gene (reference sequence).

This chain connects TRBV21-1 to TRBJ1-2; whether TRBD1, the table's D call, matches the DNA was not checked. TRBV21-1 is labeled a pseudogene. The CDR3 has 19 residues. This chain's CDR3 is CASSQSGLDRSSLNYGYTF. The CDR3 DNA reads TGTGCCAGCAGCCAAAGTGGCCTCGACAGGTCCTCCCTTAACTATGGCTACACCTTC.

This chain links TRBV5-4 with TRBJ2-3; D not certain. The length of the CDR3 is 13 residues. Trimming stripped 4 bases from V and 3 bases from J, with 9 bases between. Germline assignment: CDR1 SGHNT and CDR2 YYREEE (reference sequence). As DNA, the CDR3 is TGTGCCAGCAGCCGACTGGCTACAGATACGCAGTATTTT. Residues: CASSRLATDTQYF. Variable domain in full (rest from reference TRBV5-4 and TRBJ2-3): ETGVTQSPTHLIKTRGQQVTLRCSSQSGHNTVSWYQQALGQGPQFIFQYYREEENGRGNFPPRFSGLQFPNYSSELNVNALELDDSALYLCASSRLATDTQYFGPGTRLTVL.

The V gene is TRBV7-6, the J gene TRBJ1-1; 9 bases fit TRBD1. With 5 bases clipped from V and 5 bases from J, the junction kept 6 bases outside the gene matches. The CDR3 runs 14 residues. The germline CDR1 and CDR2 sequences are SGHVS and FNYEAQ. The CDR3 DNA reads as TGTGCCAGCAGCGAAACCGGGACAGGGACTGAAGCTTTCTTT. Protein: CASSETGTGTEAFF.